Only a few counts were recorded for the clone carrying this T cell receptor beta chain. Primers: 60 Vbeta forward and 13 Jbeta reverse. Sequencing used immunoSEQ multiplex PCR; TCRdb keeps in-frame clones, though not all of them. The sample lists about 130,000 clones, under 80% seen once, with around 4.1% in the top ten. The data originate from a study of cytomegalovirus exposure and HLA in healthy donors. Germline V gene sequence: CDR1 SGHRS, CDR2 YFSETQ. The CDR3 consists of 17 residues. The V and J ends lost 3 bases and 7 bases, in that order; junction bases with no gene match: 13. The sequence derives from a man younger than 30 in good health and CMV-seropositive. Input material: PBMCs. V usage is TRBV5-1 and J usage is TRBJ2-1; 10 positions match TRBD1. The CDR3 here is CASSSGQGVIIGNEQFF. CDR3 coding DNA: TGCGCCAGCAGCTCCGGACAGGGGGTCATTATTGGGAATGAGCAGTTCTTC. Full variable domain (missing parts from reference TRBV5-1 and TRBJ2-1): KAGVTQTPRYLIKTRGQQVTLSCSPISGHRSVSWYQQTPGQGLQFLFEYFSETQRNKGNFPGRFSGRQFSNSRSEMNVSTLELGDSALYLCASSSGQGVIIGNEQFFGPGTRLTVL.